This T cell receptor (beta chain) comes out of a study of OX40 agonist ivuxolimab in advanced cancers. Method: immunoSEQ multiplex PCR; TCRdb's copy keeps in-frame clones and lacks some. This table has tens of thousands of clones, roughly four fifths appearing once. The V end lost 4 bases, the J end lost 6 bases, and 18 bases lay between the germline ends. The CDR3 loop spans 14 amino acids. The V gene's germline CDR1 is SQVTM and CDR2 ANQGSEA. The rearrangement links TRBV29-1 to TRBJ1-2; D not resolved. The receptor's source is an adult with an advanced solid tumor such as melanoma, head and neck, liver or kidney cancer. The sample here was CD4+ or CD8+ T cells sorted from blood, taken in a trial of the OX40 agonist ivuxolimab. In nucleotides, the CDR3 is TGCAGCGTTGGACGCCGGTCGGCGAAGGATGGCTACACCTTC. It encodes CSVGRRSAKDGYTF.